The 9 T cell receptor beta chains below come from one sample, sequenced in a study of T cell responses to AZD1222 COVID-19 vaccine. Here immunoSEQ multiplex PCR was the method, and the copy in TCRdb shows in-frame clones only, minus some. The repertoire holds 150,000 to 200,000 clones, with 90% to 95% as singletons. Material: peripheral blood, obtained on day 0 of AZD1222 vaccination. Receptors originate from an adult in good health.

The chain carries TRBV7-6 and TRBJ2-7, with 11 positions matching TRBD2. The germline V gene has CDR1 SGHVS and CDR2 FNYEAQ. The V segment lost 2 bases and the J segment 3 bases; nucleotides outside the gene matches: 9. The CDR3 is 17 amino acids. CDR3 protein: CASSLRGLAGGVYEQYF. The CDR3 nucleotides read TGTGCCAGCAGCTTAAGGGGTCTAGCGGGGGGTGTCTACGAGCAGTACTTC.

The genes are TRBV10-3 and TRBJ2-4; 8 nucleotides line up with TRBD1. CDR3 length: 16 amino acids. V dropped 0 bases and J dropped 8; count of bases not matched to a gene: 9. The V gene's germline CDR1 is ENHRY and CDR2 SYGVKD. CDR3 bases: TGTGCCATCAGTGAGTCTGCGGACAGGGTAGTAGACATTCAGTACTTC. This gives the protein CAISESADRVVDIQYF.

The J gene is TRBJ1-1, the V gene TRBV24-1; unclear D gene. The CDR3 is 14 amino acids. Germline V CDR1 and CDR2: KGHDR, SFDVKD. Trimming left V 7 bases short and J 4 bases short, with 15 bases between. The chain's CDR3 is CATRGRAGGTEAFF. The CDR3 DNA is TGTGCCACCAGGGGGAGGGCCGGAGGCACTGAAGCTTTCTTT.

The CDR3 is CASTSSGGYGYTF. The CDR3 DNA reads as TGTGCCAGCACCTCTTCGGGGGGCTATGGCTACACCTTC. The chain recombines TRBV12-3 or TRBV12-4 with TRBJ1-2, with a tentative D call TRBD1 (5 bases). CDR3 length equals 13 residues. The V end was cut by 7 bases, the J end by 4 bases, with 13 bases between.

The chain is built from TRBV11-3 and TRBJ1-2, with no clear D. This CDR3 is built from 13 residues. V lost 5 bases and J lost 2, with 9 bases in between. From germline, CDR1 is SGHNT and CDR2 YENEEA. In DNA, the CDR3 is TGTGCCAGCAGCGTCGCAGTGAACTATGGCTACACCTTC. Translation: CASSVAVNYGYTF.

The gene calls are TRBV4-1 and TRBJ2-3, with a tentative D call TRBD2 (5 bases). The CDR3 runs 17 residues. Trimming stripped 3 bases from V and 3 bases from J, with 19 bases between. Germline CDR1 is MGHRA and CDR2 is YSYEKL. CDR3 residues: CASSHGSFRGPTDTQYF. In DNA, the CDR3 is TGCGCCAGCAGCCACGGTTCCTTTAGAGGGCCTACAGATACGCAGTATTTT.

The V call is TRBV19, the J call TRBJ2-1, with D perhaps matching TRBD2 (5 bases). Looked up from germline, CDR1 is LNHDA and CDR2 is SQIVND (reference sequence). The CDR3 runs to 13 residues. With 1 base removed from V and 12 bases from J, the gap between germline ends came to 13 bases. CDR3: CASSIVEGGRQFF. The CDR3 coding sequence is TGTGCCAGTAGTATAGTTGAGGGCGGCCGGCAGTTCTTC.

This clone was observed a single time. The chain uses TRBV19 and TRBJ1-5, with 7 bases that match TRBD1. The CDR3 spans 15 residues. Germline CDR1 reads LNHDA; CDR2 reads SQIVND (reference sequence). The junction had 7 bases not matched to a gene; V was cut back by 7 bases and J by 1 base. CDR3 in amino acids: CASIQTGVSNQPQHF. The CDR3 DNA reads TGTGCCAGTATTCAAACAGGGGTGAGCAATCAGCCCCAGCATTTT.

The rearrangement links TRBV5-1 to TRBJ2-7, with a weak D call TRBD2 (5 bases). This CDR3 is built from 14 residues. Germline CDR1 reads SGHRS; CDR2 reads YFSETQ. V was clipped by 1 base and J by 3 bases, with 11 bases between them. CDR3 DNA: TGCGCCAGCAGCTTGACGGGGTTGGACTACGAGCAGTACTTC. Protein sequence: CASSLTGLDYEQYF.